Below are 28 T cell receptor beta chains sequenced from a single sample in a study of human T cells and chemical hapten exposure (dated by TCRdb to the early 2020s). The time point label, read with the paper, signifies: patch test 1, 2 weeks after DPC sensitization. This specimen's treatment or condition label, per the study, means: therapeutic diphenylcyclopropenone sensitization with weekly scalp DPC. Unfractionated whole blood was collected in Tempus Blood RNA tubes, and total RNA was extracted from that blood. The method behind the library was RACE. These reads were obtained on a NextSeq 500. TCRdb itself trimmed the public reads at Q25 with fastp, ran MiXCR and retained productive beta chains. Rows are combined by CDR3 protein, so each entry shows the most common genes and DNA. This sample has roughly 48,000 distinct CDR3 sequences in its table, and approximately 10% of those were observed once. Jointly, the top ten make up approximately 1.8% of the sample.

The sample was whole blood, taken in connection with sensitization to the hapten diphenylcyclopropenone (DPC). The source of these receptors is a woman between 40 and 55 years old with alopecia areata. Some clones in this sample may be carry-over from other donors' samples.

This clonotype was found many times. The chain has TRBV20-1 and TRBJ2-7, with D possibly matching TRBD1 (5 bases). V was shortened by 2 bases and J by 0 bases, with 14 bases between the two germline ends. The CDR3 is made up of 15 amino acids. Germline values: CDR1 DFQATT, CDR2 SNEGSKA (reference sequence). The CDR3 here is CSARHMTASSYEQYF. CDR3 coding DNA: TGCAGTGCTAGACACATGACAGCGAGCTCCTACGAGCAGTACTTC.

Note on this clonotype: This clone may be a read error of a much larger clone one base away. The chain has TRBV5-4 and TRBJ1-1; perhaps TRBD1 as D (5 bases). The CDR3 runs 15 residues. Germline CDR1 SGHNT, CDR2 YYREEE (reference sequence). V lost 1 base and J lost 1, with 11 bases in between. The CDR3, as DNA: TGTGCCAGCAGCTTGTGGTTGGGGGAGAACACTGAAGCTTTCTTT. It is translated as CASSLWLGENTEAFF.

The rearrangement uses TRBV10-2 and TRBJ1-5; D gene uncertain. Germline CDR1 reads WSHSY; CDR2 reads SAAADI. The CDR3 is made up of 13 amino acids. V dropped 2 bases and J dropped 6 bases, with 8 bases sitting between them. The CDR3 sequence: CASSEGVSQPQHF. The CDR3 region has the DNA TGCGCCAGCAGTGAGGGAGTCTCTCAGCCCCAGCATTTT.

V gene TRBV5-8 combines with J gene TRBJ1-3; D is uncertain. This CDR3 spans 14 amino acids. The V and J ends lost 0 bases and 1 base respectively, with 5 bases between them. Germline V gene data show CDR1 as SGHTS and CDR2 as YDEGEE. The chain's CDR3 is CASSLVGSGNTIYF. The CDR3 DNA sequence: TGTGCCAGCAGCTTGGTGGGGTCTGGAAACACCATATATTTT.

This clonotype was counted only a few times. The V and J genes are TRBV6-5 and TRBJ2-5; D is possibly TRBD1 or TRBD2 (7 bases each). The ends were cut back, 5 bases at V and 2 bases at J, with 15 bases in the middle. CDR1 is MNHEY and CDR2 is SVGAGI in the germline V gene. The CDR3 has 15 residues. CDR3 sequence: CASSNQAGQQETQYF. The CDR3 DNA reads as TGTGCCAGCAGTAATCAAGCGGGACAGCAAGAGACCCAGTACTTC.

This clonotype was seen only a few times. The rearrangement joins TRBV5-4 to TRBJ2-3, with 9 bases matching TRBD2. The junction had 12 bases not matched to a gene; V was cut back by 0 bases and J by 4 bases. Germline V gene sequence: CDR1 SGHNT, CDR2 YYREEE (reference sequence). CDR3 size: 18 residues. This CDR3 reads CASSLDVGGGAPPDTQYF. The CDR3 nucleotides read TGTGCCAGCAGCTTGGACGTCGGCGGGGGGGCCCCCCCAGATACGCAGTATTTT.

This clonotype was seen more than once but under ten times. The CDR3 here is CASSYSSDLYEQYF. For the CDR3, the DNA is TGTGCCAGCAGCTATAGTTCAGACCTTTACGAGCAGTACTTC. The chain combines TRBV7-2 with TRBJ2-7, with unresolved D. The length of the CDR3 is 14 residues. Germline V lookup: CDR1 SGHTA, CDR2 FQGNSA. V was trimmed by 4 bases and J by 4 bases, leaving 14 bases between them.

This clonotype was seen more than once but under ten times. The chain carries TRBV10-3 and TRBJ1-2, with a tentative D call TRBD1 (5 bases). Trimming cost V 7 bases and J 5 bases, with 17 bases left between them. CDR1 and CDR2 (germline): ENHRY, SYGVKD. This CDR3 spans 14 amino acids. The CDR3 loop reads CAITPSGTEYGYTF. CDR3 nucleotide sequence: TGTGCCATCACCCCATCTGGGACGGAATATGGCTACACCTTC.

This clonotype was observed many times. The genes are TRBV27 and TRBJ2-2; D not resolved. Trimming removed 8 bases from V and 0 bases from J, with 10 bases in between. The CDR3 is made up of 14 amino acids. Germline-derived CDR1 and CDR2 are MNHEY and SMNVEV (reference sequence). CDR3 region: CASRFSSNTGELFF. Here the CDR3 DNA reads TGTGCCAGCCGGTTTTCCTCGAACACCGGGGAGCTGTTTTTT.

This clonotype was counted ten times or more. V gene TRBV12-3 or TRBV12-4 combines with J gene TRBJ1-6; 8 positions agree with TRBD1. The CDR3 extends over 15 amino acids. With 4 bases clipped from V and 5 bases from J, the junction kept 4 bases outside the gene matches. This CDR3 reads CASSSQGVNNSPLHF. For the CDR3, the DNA is TGTGCCAGCAGTTCACAGGGGGTGAATAATTCACCCCTCCACTTT.

The table lists this clonotype with a few counts. The chain links TRBV4-1 to TRBJ2-1; 9 bases map to TRBD1. After removal of 1 base from V and 5 bases from J, the junction contained 6 bases not matched to a gene. The length of the CDR3 is 16 residues. Per the germline V gene, CDR1 is MGHRA and CDR2 is YSYEKL. In DNA, the CDR3 is TGCGCCAGCAGCCAAGCAACAGGGGGCGTCCACAATGAGCAGTTCTTC. The encoded protein is CASSQATGGVHNEQFF.

The rearrangement uses TRBV12-3 or TRBV12-4 and TRBJ1-4; the D is unclear. Trimming took off 8 bases at V and 6 bases at J, with 19 bases between the two ends. The CDR3 spans 15 residues. The CDR3 sequence is CASSAHGSGDEKLFF. The CDR3 DNA reads as TGTGCCAGCTCGGCCCATGGATCGGGCGATGAAAAACTGTTTTTT.

This clonotype was recorded at least ten times. V is TRBV5-4 and J is TRBJ2-3, with D possibly being TRBD1 (6 bases). CDR3 size: 16 residues. V lost 4 bases and J 5 bases, leaving 20 bases between the germline ends. Germline CDR1 SGHNT, CDR2 YYREEE (reference sequence). CDR3 loop: CASSRGHQKAKDTQYF. The CDR3 coding sequence is TGTGCCAGCAGCCGGGGACATCAGAAAGCAAAAGATACGCAGTATTTT. Based on the CDR3 plus reference TRBV5-4 and TRBJ2-3, the full variable domain is ETGVTQSPTHLIKTRGQQVTLRCSSQSGHNTVSWYQQALGQGPQFIFQYYREEENGRGNFPPRFSGLQFPNYSSELNVNALELDDSALYLCASSRGHQKAKDTQYFGPGTRLTVL.

The chain uses TRBV18 and TRBJ1-3; D not resolved. The CDR3 length is 16 residues. The V gene's germline CDR1 is KGHSH and CDR2 LQKENI. Trimming took off 3 bases at V and 1 base at J, with 13 bases between the two ends. The CDR3 DNA follows: TGTGCCAGCTCACCGACATCAAGGGCATCTGGAAACACCATATATTTT. This sequence encodes CASSPTSRASGNTIYF.

The V call is TRBV2, the J call TRBJ1-1; D gene uncertain. This CDR3 is built from 13 residues. CDR1 and CDR2 from the germline V gene are SNHLY and FYNNEI. The V end lost 4 bases, the J end lost 1 base, and 7 bases lay between the germline ends. CDR3 DNA sequence: TGTGCCAGCAGTGTCACAGAGAACACTGAAGCTTTCTTT. Amino acids: CASSVTENTEAFF. The entire variable domain, with the rest obtained from reference TRBV2 and TRBJ1-1, is as follows: EPEVTQTPSHQVTQMGQEVILRCVPISNHLYFYWYRQILGQKVEFLVSFYNNEISEKSEIFDDQFSVERPDGSNFTLKIRSTKLEDSAMYFCASSVTENTEAFFGQGTRLTVV.

The chain carries TRBV21-1 and TRBJ2-3. TRBV21-1 corresponds to a pseudogene. The CDR3 length is 13 residues. The CDR3 DNA sequence: TGTGCCAGCAGCGCTCAGATCATCGATACGCAGTATTTT. This sequence encodes CASSAQIIDTQYF.

The table lists this clonotype with a few counts. The chain uses TRBV3-1 and TRBJ2-6; D not certain. The CDR3 consists of 15 residues. V lost 0 bases and J lost 4, with 7 bases in between. Germline values: CDR1 LGHDT, CDR2 YNNKEL (reference sequence). Written as DNA, the CDR3 is TGTGCCAGCAGCCAAGATATTTCCGGGGCCAACGTCCTGACTTTC. Translated, it gives CASSQDISGANVLTF.

This clonotype was seen a few times. The chain is built from TRBV7-7 and TRBJ2-5, with 7 bases matching TRBD2. The CDR3 sequence is 16 residues long. V was clipped by 1 base and J by 4 bases; unmatched bases: 9. From germline, CDR1 is SSHAT and CDR2 FNYEAQ (reference sequence). CDR3 in DNA: TGTGCCAGCAGCTTAGGGCTGGCAGCGGGGACAGAGACCCAGTACTTC. Its translation is CASSLGLAAGTETQYF.

This clonotype was counted only a few times. This rearrangement joins TRBV6-4 to TRBJ1-5; D not resolved. Germline CDR1 and CDR2: MRHNA and SNTAGT. The V end lost 3 bases, the J end lost 4 bases, and 13 bases lay between the germline ends. CDR3 length: 15 amino acids. CDR3 in DNA: TGTGCCAGCAGTGAGGCCCCGGGCCTAAATCAGCCCCAGCATTTT. This sequence encodes CASSEAPGLNQPQHF.

This clonotype was seen more than once but under ten times. The chain couples TRBV7-9 to TRBJ2-3; D remains unclear. CDR1 SEHNR and CDR2 FQNEAQ come from the germline V gene (reference sequence). Trimming took 5 bases from V and 2 from J, leaving 17 bases between them. The CDR3 is 16 amino acids. CDR3 sequence (DNA): TGTGCCAGCAGCCATGCTCTGGCGGTGCTCACAGATACGCAGTATTTT. It translates to CASSHALAVLTDTQYF.

This clonotype has more than one count but fewer than ten. The rearrangement links TRBV19 to TRBJ1-4, with D unresolved. CDR1 is LNHDA and CDR2 is SQIVND in the germline V gene (reference sequence). This CDR3 region has 15 residues. V gave up 6 bases and J gave up 0 bases, with 11 bases separating them. For the CDR3, the DNA is TGTGCCAGTAGACAAGACTCCTCAACTAATGAAAAACTGTTTTTT. Translation: CASRQDSSTNEKLFF.

This clonotype was observed at least ten times. V and J are TRBV12-3 or TRBV12-4 and TRBJ2-1; 8 bases match TRBD1. V trimming: 1 base; J trimming: 10 bases; junction bases outside the gene matches: 3. This CDR3 is built from 13 residues. The CDR3 nucleotides are TGTGCCAGCAGTTTAGAACGGACAGGGGAGCAGTTCTTC. Its translation is CASSLERTGEQFF.

This clonotype was found many times. This rearrangement joins TRBV20-1 to TRBJ1-6; the D is unclear. The CDR3 extends over 14 amino acids. V lost 6 bases and J lost 2, with 11 bases in between. Looked up from germline, CDR1 is DFQATT and CDR2 is SNEGSKA (reference sequence). This CDR3 reads CSARRITYNSPLHF. In nucleotides, the CDR3 is TGCAGTGCCCGACGGATAACCTATAATTCACCCCTCCACTTT.

This clonotype was observed at least ten times. The chain combines TRBV11-2 with TRBJ2-2; D is uncertain. V was cut by 1 base and J by 6 bases, with 15 bases left in between. Germline V gene sequence: CDR1 SGHAT, CDR2 FQNNGV. The CDR3 consists of 16 residues. In DNA, the CDR3 is TGTGCCAGCAGCTTAGTGTCGGGCCTACCACCCGGGGAGCTGTTTTTT. Translating it yields CASSLVSGLPPGELFF. Full variable domain (rest looked up from reference TRBV11-2 and TRBJ2-2): EAGVAQSPRYKIIEKRQSVAFWCNPISGHATLYWYQQILGQGPKLLIQFQNNGVVDDSQLPKDRFSAERLKGVDSTLKIQPAKLEDSAVYLCASSLVSGLPPGELFFGEGSRLTVL.

The chain joins TRBV7-2 to TRBJ2-1, with TRBD2 identical over 9 bases. There are 15 residues in the CDR3. The germline CDR1 and CDR2 sequences are SGHTA and FQGNSA. Trimming cost V 3 bases and J 2 bases; bases outside gene matches: 2. The CDR3 bases are TGTGCCAGCAGCTTTGCGGGAGGGCCCTACAATGAGCAGTTCTTC. Translation gives CASSFAGGPYNEQFF.

This clonotype was seen repeatedly, ten times or more. The V and J genes are TRBV7-2 and TRBJ2-3, with TRBD2 identical over 13 bases. CDR1 is SGHTA and CDR2 is FQGNSA in the germline V gene. The CDR3 is 18 amino acids. V trimming: 3 bases; J trimming: 5 bases; junction bases outside the gene matches: 11. The CDR3 nucleotides are TGTGCCAGCAGCTTTCCACTAGCGGGGGGGCCAGGAGGAGATACGCAGTATTTT. This sequence encodes CASSFPLAGGPGGDTQYF. The full variable domain, its missing parts supplied by reference TRBV7-2 and TRBJ2-3, is GAGVSQSPSNKVTEKGKDVELRCDPISGHTALYWYRQSLGQGLEFLIYFQGNSAPDKSGLPSDRFSAERTGGSVSTLTIQRTQQEDSAVYLCASSFPLAGGPGGDTQYFGPGTRLTVL.

This clonotype was seen more than once but under ten times. The chain joins TRBV29-1 to TRBJ2-2; 13 bases are a match to TRBD2. There are 17 residues in the CDR3. The V gene end was trimmed by 4 bases and the J gene end by 2 bases; junction bases not matched to a gene: 7. In germline, CDR1 is SQVTM, CDR2 ANQGSEA. The DNA for the CDR3 is TGCAGCGTTGCTGGACTAGCGGGAGCCCTCAACACCGGGGAGCTGTTTTTT. Translating it yields CSVAGLAGALNTGELFF.

This clonotype has only a few counts. The CDR3 DNA reads as TGCGCCAGCAGCTTTGGGGCAGGTGGCACAGATACGCAGTATTTT. It specifies CASSFGAGGTDTQYF. The chain uses TRBV5-1 and TRBJ2-3, with D perhaps TRBD1 (5 bases). Trimming took off 2 bases at V and 1 base at J, with 11 bases between the two ends. The CDR3 consists of 15 residues. Germline loops: CDR1 SGHRS, CDR2 YFSETQ.